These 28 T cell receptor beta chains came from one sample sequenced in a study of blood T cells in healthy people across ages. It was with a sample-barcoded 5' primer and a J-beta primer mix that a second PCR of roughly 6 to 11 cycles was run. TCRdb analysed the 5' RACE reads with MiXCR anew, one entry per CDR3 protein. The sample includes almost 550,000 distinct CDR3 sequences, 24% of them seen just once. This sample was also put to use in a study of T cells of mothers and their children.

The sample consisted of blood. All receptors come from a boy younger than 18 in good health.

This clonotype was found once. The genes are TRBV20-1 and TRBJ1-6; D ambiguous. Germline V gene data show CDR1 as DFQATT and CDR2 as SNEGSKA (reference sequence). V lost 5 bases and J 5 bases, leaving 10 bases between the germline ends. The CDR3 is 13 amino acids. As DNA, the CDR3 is TGCAGTGCTCTCCAGCAGCATAATTCACCCCTCCACTTT. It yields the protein CSALQQHNSPLHF.

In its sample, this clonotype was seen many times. CDR3 sequence (DNA): TGCGCCAGCAGCCAAGCCGACAGAAGGAACACTGAAGCTTTCTTT. It codes for CASSQADRRNTEAFF. V gene TRBV4-3 combines with J gene TRBJ1-1; TRBD1 might be the D (5 bases). In germline, CDR1 is LGHNA, CDR2 YSLEER. The V and J ends lost 1 base and 1 base respectively, with 10 bases between them. This CDR3 has 15 amino acids.

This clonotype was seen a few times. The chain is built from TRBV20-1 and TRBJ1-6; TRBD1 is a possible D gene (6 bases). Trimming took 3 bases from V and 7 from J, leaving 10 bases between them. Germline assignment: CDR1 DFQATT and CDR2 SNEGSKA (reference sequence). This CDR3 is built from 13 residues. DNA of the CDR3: TGCAGTGCTAGTACGGGGGGCAATTCACCCCTCCACTTT. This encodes CSASTGGNSPLHF.

The CDR3 sequence: CASSAGQGIYQETQYF. CDR3 sequence (DNA): TGTGCCAGCAGTGCCGGACAGGGGATCTACCAAGAGACCCAGTACTTC. The chain carries TRBV28 and TRBJ2-5; 9 positions agree with TRBD1. Germline assignment: CDR1 MDHEN and CDR2 SYDVKM. The ends lost 5 bases at V and 0 bases at J; junction bases unmatched: 7. The CDR3 totals 16 residues.

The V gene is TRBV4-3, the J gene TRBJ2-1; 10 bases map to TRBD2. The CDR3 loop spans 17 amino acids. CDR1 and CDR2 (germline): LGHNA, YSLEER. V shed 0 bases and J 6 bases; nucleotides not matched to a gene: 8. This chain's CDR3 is CASSQEPGTSEGNEQFF. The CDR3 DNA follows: TGCGCCAGCAGCCAAGAACCGGGGACTAGCGAAGGCAATGAGCAGTTCTTC.

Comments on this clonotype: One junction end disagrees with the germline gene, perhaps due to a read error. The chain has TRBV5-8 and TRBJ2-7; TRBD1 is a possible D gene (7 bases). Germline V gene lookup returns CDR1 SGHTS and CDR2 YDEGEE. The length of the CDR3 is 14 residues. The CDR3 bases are TGTGCCAGCAGCTTGGGACAGGGAGTAGCGGTGCAGCACTTC. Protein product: CASSLGQGVAVQHF.

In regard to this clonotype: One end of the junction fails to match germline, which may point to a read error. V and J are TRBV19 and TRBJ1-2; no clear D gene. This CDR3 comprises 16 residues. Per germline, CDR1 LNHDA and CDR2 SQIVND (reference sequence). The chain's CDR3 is CASSTLLGPEGEGYTF. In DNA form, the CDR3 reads TGCGCCAGTAGTACCCTACTCGGCCCCGAGGGAGAGGGCTACACCTTC.

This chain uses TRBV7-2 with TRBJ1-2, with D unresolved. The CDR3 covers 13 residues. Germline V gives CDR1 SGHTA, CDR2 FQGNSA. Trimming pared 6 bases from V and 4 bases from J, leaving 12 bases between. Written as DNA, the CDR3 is TGTGCCAGCAGACCCGCGGCTGGCTATGGCTACACCTTC. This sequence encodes CASRPAAGYGYTF.

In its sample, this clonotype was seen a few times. CDR3: CASSLEGGHEQYF. The CDR3 coding sequence is TGTGCCAGCAGTTTAGAAGGGGGCCACGAGCAGTACTTC. This chain uses TRBV12-3 or TRBV12-4 with TRBJ2-5; 7 bases align to TRBD1. The J call may not be correct, given that the DNA end is closer to TRBJ2-7. This CDR3 region has 13 residues.

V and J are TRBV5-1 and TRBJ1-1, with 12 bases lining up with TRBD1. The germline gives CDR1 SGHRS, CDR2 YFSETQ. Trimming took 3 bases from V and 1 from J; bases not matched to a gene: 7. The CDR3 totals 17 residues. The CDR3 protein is CASSSPGQGAGNTEAFF. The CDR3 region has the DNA TGCGCCAGCAGCTCCCCGGGACAGGGGGCGGGGAACACTGAAGCTTTCTTT.

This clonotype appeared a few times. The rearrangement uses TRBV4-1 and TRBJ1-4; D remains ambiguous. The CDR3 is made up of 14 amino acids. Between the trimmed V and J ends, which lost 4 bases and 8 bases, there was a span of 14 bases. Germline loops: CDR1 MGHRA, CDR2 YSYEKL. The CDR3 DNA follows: TGCGCCAGCAGCCCCGGGCCCGAAGGAGAAAAACTGTTTTTT. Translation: CASSPGPEGEKLFF.

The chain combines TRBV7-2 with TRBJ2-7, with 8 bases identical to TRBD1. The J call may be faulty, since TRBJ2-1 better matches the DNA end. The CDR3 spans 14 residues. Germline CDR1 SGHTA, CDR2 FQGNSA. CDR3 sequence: CASSHRGQGREQFF. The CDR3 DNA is TGTGCCAGCAGCCACCGAGGACAGGGCAGGGAGCAGTTCTTC.

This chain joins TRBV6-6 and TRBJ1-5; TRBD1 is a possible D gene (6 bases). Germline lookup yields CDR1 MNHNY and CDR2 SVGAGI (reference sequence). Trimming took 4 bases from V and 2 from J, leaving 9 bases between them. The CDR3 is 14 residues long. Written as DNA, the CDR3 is TGTGCCAGCAGTTTCCGACAGGGCAATCAGCCCCAGCATTTT. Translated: CASSFRQGNQPQHF.

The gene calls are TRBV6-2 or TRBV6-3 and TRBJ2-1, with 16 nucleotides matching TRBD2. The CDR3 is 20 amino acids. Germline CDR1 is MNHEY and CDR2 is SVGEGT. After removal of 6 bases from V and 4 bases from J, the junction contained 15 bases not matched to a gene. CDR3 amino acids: CASSFPTGGLAGGPYNEQFF. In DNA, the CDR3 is TGTGCCAGCAGCTTCCCAACAGGGGGACTAGCGGGAGGGCCTTACAATGAGCAGTTCTTC.

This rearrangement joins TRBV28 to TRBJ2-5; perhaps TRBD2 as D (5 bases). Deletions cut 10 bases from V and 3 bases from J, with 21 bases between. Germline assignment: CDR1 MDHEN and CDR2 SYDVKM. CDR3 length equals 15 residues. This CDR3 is CAISTLLRVKETQYF. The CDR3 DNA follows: TGTGCCATCTCGACACTTCTGAGGGTGAAAGAGACCCAGTACTTC.

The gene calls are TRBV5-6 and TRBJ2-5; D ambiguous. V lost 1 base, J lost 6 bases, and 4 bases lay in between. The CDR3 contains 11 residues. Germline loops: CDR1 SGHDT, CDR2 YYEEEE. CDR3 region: CASSLQKTQYF. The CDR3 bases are TGTGCCAGCAGCTTGCAAAAGACCCAGTACTTC. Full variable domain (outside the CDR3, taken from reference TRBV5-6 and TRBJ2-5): DAGVTQSPTHLIKTRGQQVTLRCSPKSGHDTVSWYQQALGQGPQFIFQYYEEEERQRGNFPDRFSGHQFPNYSSELNVNALLLGDSALYLCASSLQKTQYFGPGTRLLVL.

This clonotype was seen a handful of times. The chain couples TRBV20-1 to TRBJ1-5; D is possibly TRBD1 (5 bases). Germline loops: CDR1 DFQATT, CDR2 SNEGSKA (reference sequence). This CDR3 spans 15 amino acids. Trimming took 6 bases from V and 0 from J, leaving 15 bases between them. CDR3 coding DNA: TGCAGTGCCAAGTGGGGGGAGTTTAGCAATCAGCCCCAGCATTTT. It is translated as CSAKWGEFSNQPQHF.

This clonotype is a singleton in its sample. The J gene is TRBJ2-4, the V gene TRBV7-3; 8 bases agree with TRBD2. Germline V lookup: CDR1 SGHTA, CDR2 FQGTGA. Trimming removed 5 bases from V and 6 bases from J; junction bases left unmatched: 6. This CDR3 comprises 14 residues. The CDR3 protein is CASSRGGLGNIQYF. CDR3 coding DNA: TGTGCCAGCAGCCGGGGGGGCTTGGGAAACATTCAGTACTTC.

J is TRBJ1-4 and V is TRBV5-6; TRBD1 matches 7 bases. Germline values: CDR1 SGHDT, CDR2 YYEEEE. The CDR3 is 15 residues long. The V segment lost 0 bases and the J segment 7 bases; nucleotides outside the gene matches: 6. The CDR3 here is CASSLARTGGEKLFF. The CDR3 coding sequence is TGTGCCAGCAGCTTGGCCAGGACAGGTGGTGAAAAACTGTTTTTT.

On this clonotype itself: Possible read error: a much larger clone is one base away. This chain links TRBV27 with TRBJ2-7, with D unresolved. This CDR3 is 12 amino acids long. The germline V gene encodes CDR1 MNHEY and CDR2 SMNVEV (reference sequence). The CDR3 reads CAGSFSPYEQYF. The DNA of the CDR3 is TGTGCCGGCAGTTTTTCGCCCTACGAGCAGTACTTC.

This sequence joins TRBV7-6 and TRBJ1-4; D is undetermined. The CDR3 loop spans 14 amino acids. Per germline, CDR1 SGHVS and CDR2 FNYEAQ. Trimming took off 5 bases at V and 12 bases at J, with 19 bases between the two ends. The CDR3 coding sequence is TGTGCCAGCAGCCTAGACGGGAGTTGGGAAGAACTGTTTTTT. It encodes CASSLDGSWEELFF.

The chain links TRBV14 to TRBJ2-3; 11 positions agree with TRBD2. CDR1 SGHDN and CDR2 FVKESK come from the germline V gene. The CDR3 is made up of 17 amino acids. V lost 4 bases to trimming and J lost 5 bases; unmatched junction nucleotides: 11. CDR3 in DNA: TGTGCCAGCAGCCCGAGAAGACTAGCGGGATATGTAGATACGCAGTATTTT. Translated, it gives CASSPRRLAGYVDTQYF.

CDR3 bases: TGTGCCAGCAGTTCTAACGGGGTTAGCACAGATACGCAGTATTTT. Encoded protein: CASSSNGVSTDTQYF. This chain uses TRBV27 with TRBJ2-3, with D possibly matching TRBD2 (5 bases). The CDR3 contains 15 residues. The V gene's germline CDR1 is MNHEY and CDR2 SMNVEV (reference sequence). V lost 4 bases to trimming and J lost 0 bases, with 11 bases between them.

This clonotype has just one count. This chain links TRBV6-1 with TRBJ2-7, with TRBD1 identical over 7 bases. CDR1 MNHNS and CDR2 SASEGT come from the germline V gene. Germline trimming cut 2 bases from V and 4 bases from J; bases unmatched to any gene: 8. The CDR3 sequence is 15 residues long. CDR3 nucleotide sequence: TGTGCCAGCAGTGAACGACAGGGAGCCGAGTACGAGCAGTACTTC. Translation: CASSERQGAEYEQYF.

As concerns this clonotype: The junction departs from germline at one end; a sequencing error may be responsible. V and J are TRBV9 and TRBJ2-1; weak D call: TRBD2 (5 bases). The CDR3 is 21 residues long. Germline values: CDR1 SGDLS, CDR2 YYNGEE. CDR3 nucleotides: TGTGCCAGCAGCCATGCCCTAACTGATCGCGACTACCTCATGTCCTGCAATGAGCAGTTCTTC. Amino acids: CASSHALTDRDYLMSCNEQFF.

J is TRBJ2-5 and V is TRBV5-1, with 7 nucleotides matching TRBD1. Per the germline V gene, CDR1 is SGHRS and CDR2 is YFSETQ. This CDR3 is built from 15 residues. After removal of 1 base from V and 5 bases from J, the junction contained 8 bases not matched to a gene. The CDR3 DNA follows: TGCGCCAGCAGCTTGTTTACAGGGGCGAGGGAGACCCAGTACTTC. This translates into CASSLFTGARETQYF.

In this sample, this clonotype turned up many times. This chain's CDR3 is CASSQDNRPGLAGGSGELFF. The CDR3 DNA is TGCGCCAGCAGCCAAGATAATCGCCCGGGACTAGCGGGAGGATCCGGGGAGCTGTTTTTT. The chain couples TRBV4-1 to TRBJ2-2, with TRBD2 matching 15 bases. CDR1 and CDR2 (germline): MGHRA, YSYEKL. CDR3 length: 20 amino acids. V was clipped by 0 bases and J by 6 bases; unmatched bases: 11.

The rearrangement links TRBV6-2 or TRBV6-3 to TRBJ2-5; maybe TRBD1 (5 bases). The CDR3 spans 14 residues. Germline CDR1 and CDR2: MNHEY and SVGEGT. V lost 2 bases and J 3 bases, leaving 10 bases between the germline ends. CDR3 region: CASSYRGAKETQYF. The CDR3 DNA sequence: TGTGCCAGCAGTTACAGGGGTGCTAAAGAGACCCAGTACTTC.